This TCR beta chain appears in the sequencing data of a study of T cell changes during pregnancy in multiple sclerosis. Method: immunoSEQ multiplex PCR; TCRdb's copy keeps in-frame clones and lacks some. Here the sample spans tens of thousands of clones, 89% being singletons. Germline V gene lookup returns CDR1 SQVTM and CDR2 ANQGSEA. V lost 6 bases and J lost 1; bases outside the gene matches: 9. CDR3 size: 15 residues. This specimen consisted of CD8+ T cells from peripheral blood mononuclear cells, obtained in the second trimester of pregnancy. The rearrangement links TRBV29-1 to TRBJ2-7; 10 nucleotides line up with TRBD1. The source is a female donor with multiple sclerosis, enrolled in a pregnancy study. CDR3 protein: CSVPVGTGDSYEQYF. DNA of the CDR3: TGCAGCGTCCCGGTAGGGACAGGGGATTCCTACGAGCAGTACTTC.